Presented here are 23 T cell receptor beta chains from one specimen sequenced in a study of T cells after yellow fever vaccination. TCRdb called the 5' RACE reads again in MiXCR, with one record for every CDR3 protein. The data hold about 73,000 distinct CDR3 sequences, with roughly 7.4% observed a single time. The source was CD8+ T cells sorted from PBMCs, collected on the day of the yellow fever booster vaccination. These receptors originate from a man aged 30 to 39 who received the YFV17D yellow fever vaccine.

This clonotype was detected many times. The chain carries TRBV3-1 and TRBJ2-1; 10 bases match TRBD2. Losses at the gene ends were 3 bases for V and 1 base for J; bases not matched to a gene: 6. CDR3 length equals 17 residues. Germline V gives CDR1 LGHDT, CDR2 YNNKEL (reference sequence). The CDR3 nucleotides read TGTGCCAGCAGCCAGACCGGGACTAGCGTTTCCTACAATGAGCAGTTCTTC. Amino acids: CASSQTGTSVSYNEQFF.

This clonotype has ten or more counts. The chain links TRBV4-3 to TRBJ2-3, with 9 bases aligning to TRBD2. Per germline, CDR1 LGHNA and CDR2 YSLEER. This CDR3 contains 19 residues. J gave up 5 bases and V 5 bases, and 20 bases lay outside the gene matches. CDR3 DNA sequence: TGCGCCAGCAGCTCTCCCGCGCATGGGGCGGGAGGGACTGGAGATACGCAGTATTTT. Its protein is CASSSPAHGAGGTGDTQYF.

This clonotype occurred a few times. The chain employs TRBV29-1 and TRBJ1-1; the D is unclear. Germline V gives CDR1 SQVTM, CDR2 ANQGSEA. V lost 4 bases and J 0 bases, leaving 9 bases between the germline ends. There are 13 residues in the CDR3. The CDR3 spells CSVVEGLNTEAFF. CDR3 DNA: TGCAGCGTTGTTGAGGGTTTGAACACTGAAGCTTTCTTT.

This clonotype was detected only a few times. Here the CDR3 reads CASSLFGTGGVNEQFF. In DNA, the CDR3 is TGTGCCAGCAGCTTGTTTGGGACGGGAGGCGTCAATGAGCAGTTCTTC. The chain uses TRBV7-2 and TRBJ2-1; the match to TRBD2 covers 7 bases. From germline, CDR1 is SGHTA and CDR2 FQGNSA. The CDR3 totals 16 residues. J lost 6 bases, V lost 3 bases, and 11 bases had no gene match.

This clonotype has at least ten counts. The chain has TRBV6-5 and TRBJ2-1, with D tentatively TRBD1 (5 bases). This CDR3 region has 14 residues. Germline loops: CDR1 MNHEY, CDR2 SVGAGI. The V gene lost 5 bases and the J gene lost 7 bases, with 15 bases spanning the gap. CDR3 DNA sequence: TGTGCCAGCAGTCCCATGTGGGGCCGGAATGAGCAGTTCTTC. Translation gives CASSPMWGRNEQFF.

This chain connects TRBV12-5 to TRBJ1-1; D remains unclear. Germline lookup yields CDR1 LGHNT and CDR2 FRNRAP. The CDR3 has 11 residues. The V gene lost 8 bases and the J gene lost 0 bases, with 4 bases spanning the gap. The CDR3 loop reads CASPMNTEAFF. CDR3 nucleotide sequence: TGTGCTAGTCCTATGAACACTGAAGCTTTCTTT.

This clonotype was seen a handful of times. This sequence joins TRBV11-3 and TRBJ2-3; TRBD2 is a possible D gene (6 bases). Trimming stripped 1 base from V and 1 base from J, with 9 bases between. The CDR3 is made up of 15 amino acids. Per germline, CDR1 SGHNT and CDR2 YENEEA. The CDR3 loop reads CASSLGGMGTDTQYF. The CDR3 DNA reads TGTGCCAGCAGCTTAGGCGGGATGGGCACAGATACGCAGTATTTT.

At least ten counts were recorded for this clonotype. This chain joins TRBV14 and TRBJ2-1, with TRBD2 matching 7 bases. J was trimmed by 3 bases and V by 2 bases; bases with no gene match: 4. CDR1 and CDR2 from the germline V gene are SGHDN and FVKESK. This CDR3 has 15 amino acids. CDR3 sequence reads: CASSQTGGGYNEQFF. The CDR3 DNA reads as TGTGCCAGCAGCCAAACGGGGGGTGGCTACAATGAGCAGTTCTTC.

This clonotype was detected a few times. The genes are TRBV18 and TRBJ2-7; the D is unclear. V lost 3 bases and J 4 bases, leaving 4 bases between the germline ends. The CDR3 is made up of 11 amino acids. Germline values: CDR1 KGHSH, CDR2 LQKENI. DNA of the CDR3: TGTGCCAGCTCACCCGAATACGAGCAGTACTTC. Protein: CASSPEYEQYF. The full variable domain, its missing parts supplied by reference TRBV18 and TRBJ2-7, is NAGVMQNPRHLVRRRGQEARLRCSPMKGHSHVYWYRQLPEEGLKFMVYLQKENIIDESGMPKERFSAEFPKEGPSILRIQQVVRGDSAAYFCASSPEYEQYFGPGTRLTVT.

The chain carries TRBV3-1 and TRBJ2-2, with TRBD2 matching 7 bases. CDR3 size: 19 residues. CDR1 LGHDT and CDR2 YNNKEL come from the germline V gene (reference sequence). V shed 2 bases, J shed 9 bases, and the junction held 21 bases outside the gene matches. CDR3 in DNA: TGTGCCAGCAGCCAAAGAAGTTCCGTCGGGACTATACTTATGCGGGAGCTGTTTTTT. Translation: CASSQRSSVGTILMRELFF.

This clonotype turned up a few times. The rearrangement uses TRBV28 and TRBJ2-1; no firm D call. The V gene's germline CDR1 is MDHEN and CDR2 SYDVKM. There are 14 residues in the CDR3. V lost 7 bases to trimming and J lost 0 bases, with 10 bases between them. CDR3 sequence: CASTDPPSYNEQFF. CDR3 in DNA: TGTGCCAGCACCGACCCTCCCTCCTACAATGAGCAGTTCTTC. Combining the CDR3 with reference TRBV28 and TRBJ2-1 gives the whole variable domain DVKVTQSSRYLVKRTGEKVFLECVQDMDHENMFWYRQDPGLGLRLIYFSYDVKMKEKGDIPEGYSVSREKKERFSLILESASTNQTSMYLCASTDPPSYNEQFFGPGTRLTVL.

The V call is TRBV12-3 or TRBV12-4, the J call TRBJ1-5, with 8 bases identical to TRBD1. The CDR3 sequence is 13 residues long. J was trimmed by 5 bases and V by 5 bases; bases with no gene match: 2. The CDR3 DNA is TGTGCCAGCAGTCCAGGGGGCGATCAGCCCCAGCATTTT. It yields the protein CASSPGGDQPQHF.

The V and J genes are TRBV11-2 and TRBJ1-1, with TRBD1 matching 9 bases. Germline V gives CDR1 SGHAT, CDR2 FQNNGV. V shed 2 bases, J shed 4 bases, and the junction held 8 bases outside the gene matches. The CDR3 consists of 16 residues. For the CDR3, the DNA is TGTGCCAGCAGCTTAAGTTGGGACAGGGTCGGCACTGAAGCTTTCTTT. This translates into CASSLSWDRVGTEAFF.

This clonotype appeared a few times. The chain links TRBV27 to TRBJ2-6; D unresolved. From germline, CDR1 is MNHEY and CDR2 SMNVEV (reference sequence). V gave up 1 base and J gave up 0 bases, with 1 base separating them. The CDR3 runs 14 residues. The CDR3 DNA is TGTGCCAGCAGTTTATACTCTGGGGCCAACGTCCTGACTTTC. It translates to CASSLYSGANVLTF.

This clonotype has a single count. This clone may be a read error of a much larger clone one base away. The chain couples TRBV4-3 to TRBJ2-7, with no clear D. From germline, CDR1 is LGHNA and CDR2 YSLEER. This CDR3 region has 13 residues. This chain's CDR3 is CASSQGSSYEQHF. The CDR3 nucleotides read TGCGCCAGCAGCCAAGGGAGCTCCTACGAGCAGCACTTC.

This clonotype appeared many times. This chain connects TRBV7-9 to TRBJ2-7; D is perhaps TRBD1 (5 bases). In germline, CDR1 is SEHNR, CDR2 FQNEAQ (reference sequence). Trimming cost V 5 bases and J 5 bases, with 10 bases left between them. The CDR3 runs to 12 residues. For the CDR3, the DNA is TGTGCCAGCAGCGCAGGGTCGGACGAGCAGTACTTC. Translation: CASSAGSDEQYF.

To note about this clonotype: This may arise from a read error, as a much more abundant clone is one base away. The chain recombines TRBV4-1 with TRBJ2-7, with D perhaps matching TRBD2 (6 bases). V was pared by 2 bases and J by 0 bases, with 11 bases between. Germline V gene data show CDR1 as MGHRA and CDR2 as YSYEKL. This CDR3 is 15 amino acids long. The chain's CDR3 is CASSQLEGNSYEQYF. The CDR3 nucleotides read TGCGCCAGCAGCCAACTGGAGGGAAACTCCTACGAGCAGTACTTC.

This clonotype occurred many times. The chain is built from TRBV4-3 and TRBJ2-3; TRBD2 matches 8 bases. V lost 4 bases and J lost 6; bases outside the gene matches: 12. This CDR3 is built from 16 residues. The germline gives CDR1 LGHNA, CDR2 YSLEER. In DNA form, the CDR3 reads TGCGCCAGCAGCCGAGAGGCCGGGACTAGGTTTGATACGCAGTATTTT. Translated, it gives CASSREAGTRFDTQYF.

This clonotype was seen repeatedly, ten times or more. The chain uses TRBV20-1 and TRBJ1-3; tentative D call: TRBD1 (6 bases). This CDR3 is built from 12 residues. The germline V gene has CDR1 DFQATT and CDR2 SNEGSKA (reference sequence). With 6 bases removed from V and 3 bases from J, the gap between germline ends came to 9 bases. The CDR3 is CSAAGVGNTIYF. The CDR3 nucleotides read TGCAGTGCCGCAGGGGTTGGAAACACCATATATTTT.

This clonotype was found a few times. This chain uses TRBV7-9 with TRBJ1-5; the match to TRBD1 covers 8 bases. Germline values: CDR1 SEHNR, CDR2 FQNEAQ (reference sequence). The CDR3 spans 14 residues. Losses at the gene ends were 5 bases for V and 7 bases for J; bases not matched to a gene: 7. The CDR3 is CASSVGQGEQPQHF. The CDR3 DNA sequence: TGTGCCAGCAGCGTCGGACAGGGCGAGCAGCCCCAGCATTTT. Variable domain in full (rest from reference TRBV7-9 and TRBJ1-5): DTGVSQNPRHKITKRGQNVTFRCDPISEHNRLYWYRQTLGQGPEFLTYFQNEAQLEKSRLLSDRFSAERPKGSFSTLEIQRTEQGDSAMYLCASSVGQGEQPQHFGDGTRLSIL.

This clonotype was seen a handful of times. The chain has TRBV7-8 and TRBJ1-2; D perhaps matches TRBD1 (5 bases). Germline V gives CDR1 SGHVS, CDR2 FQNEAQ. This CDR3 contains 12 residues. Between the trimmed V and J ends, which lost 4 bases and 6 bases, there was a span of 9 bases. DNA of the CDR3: TGTGCCAGCAGCTCTACAGGAGATGGCTACACCTTC. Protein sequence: CASSSTGDGYTF. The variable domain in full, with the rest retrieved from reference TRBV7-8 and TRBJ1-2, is GAGVSQSPRYKVAKRGQDVALRCDPISGHVSLFWYQQALGQGPEFLTYFQNEAQLDKSGLPSDRFFAERPEGSVSTLKIQRTQQEDSAVYLCASSSTGDGYTFGSGTRLTVV.

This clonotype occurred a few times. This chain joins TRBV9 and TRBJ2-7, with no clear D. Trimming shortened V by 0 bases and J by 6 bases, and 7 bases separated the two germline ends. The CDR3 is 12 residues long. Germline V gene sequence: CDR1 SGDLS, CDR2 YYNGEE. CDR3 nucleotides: TGTGCCAGCAGCGTAGTTCCGGGCGAGCAGTACTTC. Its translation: CASSVVPGEQYF.

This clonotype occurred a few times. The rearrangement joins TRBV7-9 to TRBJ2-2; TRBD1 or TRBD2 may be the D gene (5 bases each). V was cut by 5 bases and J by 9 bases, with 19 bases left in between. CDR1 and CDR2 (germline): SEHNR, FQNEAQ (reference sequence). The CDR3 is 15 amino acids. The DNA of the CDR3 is TGTGCCAGCAGCCTAGACGTGTCCCGGGGCCGGGAGCTGTTTTTT. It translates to CASSLDVSRGRELFF.